This TCR beta chain appears in the sequencing data of a study of OX40 agonist ivuxolimab in advanced cancers. Across the whole study: Aged about 20 to 80 with a mean of approximately 60 years, they were about 83% male. Findings of the study overall: Dose levels from 0.1 to 3.0 mg/kg saw CD4+ and CD8+ blood T cells expand clonally by week 6. Among the nonresponders, some also had low normalized T-cell clonal expansion. The average count of expanded clones was higher among CD8+ T cells than among CD4+.

Germline V gives CDR1 MNHEY, CDR2 SMNVEV (reference sequence). The CDR3 has 15 residues. The ends were cut back, 3 bases at V and 10 bases at J, with 21 bases in the middle. Note on this clone: The antigen is undetermined.

Clones were read by immunoSEQ multiplex PCR, and TCRdb kept only the in-frame ones, dropping some. The table records about 30,000 clones, around three quarters of them present only once. This clonotype was sampled from an adult with an advanced solid tumor such as melanoma, head and neck, liver or kidney cancer. The sample consisted of CD4+ or CD8+ T cells sorted from blood, taken in a trial of the OX40 agonist ivuxolimab. The chain couples TRBV27 to TRBJ1-1; D not resolved. The CDR3 reads CASSFSAYRYGGAFF. CDR3 in DNA: TGTGCCAGCAGTTTCAGCGCTTATCGGTACGGAGGAGCTTTCTTT.